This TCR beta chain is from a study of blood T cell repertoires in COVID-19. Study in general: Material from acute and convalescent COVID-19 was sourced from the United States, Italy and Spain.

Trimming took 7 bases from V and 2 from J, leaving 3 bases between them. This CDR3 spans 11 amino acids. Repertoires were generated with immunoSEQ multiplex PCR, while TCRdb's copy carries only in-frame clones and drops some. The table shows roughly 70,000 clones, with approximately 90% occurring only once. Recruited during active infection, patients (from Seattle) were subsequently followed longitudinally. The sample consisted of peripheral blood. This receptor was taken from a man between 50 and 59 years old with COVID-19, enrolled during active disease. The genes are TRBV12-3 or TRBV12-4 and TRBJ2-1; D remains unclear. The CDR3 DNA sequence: TGTGCCAGCACGGCCTACAATGAGCAGTTCTTC. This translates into CASTAYNEQFF.